This TCR beta chain is from a study of CD8+CD57+ T cells in acquired aplastic anemia. Study context: CD4+ and CD8+ cells, once sorted, gave DNA averaging roughly 3 ug.

Trimming took 3 bases from V and 1 from J, leaving 7 bases between them. The length of the CDR3 is 14 residues. Germline-derived CDR1 and CDR2 are LGHNT and FRNRAP. Both TCR beta VDJ combination and CDR3 sequence profiling were carried out. Genomic DNA was the template for this profiling. TCRdb re-called the reads through MiXCR, storing one row per CDR3 protein. The sample holds roughly 300,000 distinct CDR3 sequences, roughly three fifths seen once. The source of this sequence is a human donor with severe aplastic anemia or a healthy control (not recorded which). J is TRBJ1-5 and V is TRBV12-5; D call uncertain. Sequences were obtained from sorted CD4+, CD8+, or CD8+CD57+ T cells (not recorded which) from PBMCs. The CDR3 spells CASGFQVSNQPQHF. Here the CDR3 DNA reads TGTGCTAGTGGTTTTCAGGTGAGCAATCAGCCCCAGCATTTT. Together with reference TRBV12-5 and TRBJ1-5, the CDR3 gives the full variable domain: DARVTQTPRHKVTEMGQEVTMRCQPILGHNTVFWYRQTMMQGLELLAYFRNRAPLDDSGMPKDRFSAEMPDATLATLKIQPSEPRDSAVYFCASGFQVSNQPQHFGDGTRLSIL.